This T cell receptor (beta chain) is drawn from a study of shared clonotypes between healthy human individuals. Libraries were prepared by immunoSEQ multiplex PCR; TCRdb keeps only in-frame clonotypes and omits some of them. The sample includes about 330,000 clones, about 74% of them seen just once. CDR1 is SEHNR, CDR2 FQNEAQ, per germline (reference sequence). The CDR3 is 16 residues long. The J segment lost 0 bases and the V segment lost 5 bases, leaving 7 bases of the junction unmatched. The origin of this receptor is a man aged 25-40 years in good health. V and J are TRBV7-9 and TRBJ2-4; 7 bases line up with TRBD1. Sequences were obtained from memory CD4+ T cells sorted from blood. Subset of the sample: CD45RA-negative fraction. The chain's CDR3 is CASSLGTVLAKNIQYF. The CDR3 coding sequence is TGTGCCAGCAGCCTTGGGACAGTCCTAGCCAAAAACATTCAGTACTTC. The full variable domain, with the rest looked up from reference TRBV7-9 and TRBJ2-4, is DTGVSQNPRHKITKRGQNVTFRCDPISEHNRLYWYRQTLGQGPEFLTYFQNEAQLEKSRLLSDRFSAERPKGSFSTLEIQRTEQGDSAMYLCASSLGTVLAKNIQYFGAGTRLSVL.